This T cell receptor beta chain is from a study of control samples from healthy donors and cancer patients. Per the germline V gene, CDR1 is MNHEY and CDR2 is SMNVEV (reference sequence). This CDR3 comprises 12 residues. V shed 5 bases and J shed 3 bases, with 5 bases lying between them. TCRdb's table, derived via immunoSEQ multiplex PCR, lists solely in-frame clones and lacks some. The sample lists approximately 150,000 clones, roughly 88% occurring once. V and J are TRBV27 and TRBJ1-5, with D unresolved. The receptor was derived from a man aged 18 to 29 in good health. Sequencing was done on a sample of blood. Here the CDR3 reads CASSIPNQPQHF. The DNA for the CDR3 is TGTGCCAGCAGTATTCCCAATCAGCCCCAGCATTTT.